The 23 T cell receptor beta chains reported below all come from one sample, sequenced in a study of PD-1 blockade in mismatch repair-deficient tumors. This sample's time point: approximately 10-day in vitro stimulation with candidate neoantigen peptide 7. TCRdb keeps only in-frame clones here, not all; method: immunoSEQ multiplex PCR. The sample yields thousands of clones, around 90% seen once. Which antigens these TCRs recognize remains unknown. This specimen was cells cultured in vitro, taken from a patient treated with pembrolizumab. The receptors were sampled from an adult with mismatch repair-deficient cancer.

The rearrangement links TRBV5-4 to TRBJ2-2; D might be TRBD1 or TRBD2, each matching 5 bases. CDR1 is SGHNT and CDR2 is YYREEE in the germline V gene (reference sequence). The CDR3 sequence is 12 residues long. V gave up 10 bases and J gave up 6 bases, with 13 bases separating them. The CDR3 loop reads CARRGASGELFF. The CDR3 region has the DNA TGTGCCCGCCGAGGGGCCTCCGGGGAGCTGTTTTTT.

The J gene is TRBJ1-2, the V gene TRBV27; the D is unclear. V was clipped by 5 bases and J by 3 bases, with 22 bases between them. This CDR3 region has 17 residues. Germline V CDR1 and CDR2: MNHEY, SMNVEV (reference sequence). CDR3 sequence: CASSPTPVGIEDYGYTF. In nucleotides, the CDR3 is TGTGCCAGCAGTCCTACCCCGGTGGGGATTGAGGACTATGGCTACACCTTC.

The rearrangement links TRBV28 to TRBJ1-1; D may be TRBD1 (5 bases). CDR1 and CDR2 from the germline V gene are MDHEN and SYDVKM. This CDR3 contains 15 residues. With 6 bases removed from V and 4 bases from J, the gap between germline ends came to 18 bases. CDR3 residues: CASRDPSPGGTEAFF. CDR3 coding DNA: TGTGCCAGCAGGGACCCGTCCCCTGGGGGCACTGAAGCTTTCTTT.

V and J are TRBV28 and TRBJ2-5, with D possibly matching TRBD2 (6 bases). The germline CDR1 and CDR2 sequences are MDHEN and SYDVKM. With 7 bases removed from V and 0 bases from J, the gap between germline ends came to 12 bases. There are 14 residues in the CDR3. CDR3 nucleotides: TGTGCCAGCAAACCGGGGGTGTACCAAGAGACCCAGTACTTC. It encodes CASKPGVYQETQYF.

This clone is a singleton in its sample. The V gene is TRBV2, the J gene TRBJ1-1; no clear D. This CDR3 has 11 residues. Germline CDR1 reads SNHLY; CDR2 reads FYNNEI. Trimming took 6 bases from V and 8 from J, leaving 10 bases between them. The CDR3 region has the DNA TGTGCCAGCAGGGCCGATAGAGAAGCTTTCTTT. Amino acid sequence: CASRADREAFF.

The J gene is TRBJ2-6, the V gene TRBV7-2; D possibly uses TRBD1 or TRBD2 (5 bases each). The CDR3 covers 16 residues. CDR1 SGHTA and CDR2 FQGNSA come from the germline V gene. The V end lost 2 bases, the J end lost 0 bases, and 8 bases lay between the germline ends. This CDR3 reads CASSLLGTSGANVLTF. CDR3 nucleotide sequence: TGTGCCAGCAGCTTACTTGGGACCTCTGGGGCCAACGTCCTGACTTTC.

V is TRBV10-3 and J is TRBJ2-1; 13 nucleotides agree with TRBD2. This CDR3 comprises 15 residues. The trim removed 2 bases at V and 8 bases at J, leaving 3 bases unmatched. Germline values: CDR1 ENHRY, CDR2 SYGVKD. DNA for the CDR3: TGTGCCATCAGTGAGGGACTAGCGGGAGCGCATGAGCAGTTCTTC. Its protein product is CAISEGLAGAHEQFF.

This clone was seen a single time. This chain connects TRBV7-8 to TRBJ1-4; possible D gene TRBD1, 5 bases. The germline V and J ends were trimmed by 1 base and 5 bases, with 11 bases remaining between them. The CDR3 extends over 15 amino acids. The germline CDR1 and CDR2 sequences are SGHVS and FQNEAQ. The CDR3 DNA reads TGTGCCAGCAGCTTAGGGGGCAGGGCGAATGAAAAACTGTTTTTT. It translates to CASSLGGRANEKLFF.

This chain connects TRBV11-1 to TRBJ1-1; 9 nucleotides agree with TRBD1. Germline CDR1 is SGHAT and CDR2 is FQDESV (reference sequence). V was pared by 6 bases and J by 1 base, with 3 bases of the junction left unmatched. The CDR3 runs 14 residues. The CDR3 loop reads CASRYRGRNTEAFF. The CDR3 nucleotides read TGTGCCAGCAGGTACAGGGGGCGGAACACTGAAGCTTTCTTT.

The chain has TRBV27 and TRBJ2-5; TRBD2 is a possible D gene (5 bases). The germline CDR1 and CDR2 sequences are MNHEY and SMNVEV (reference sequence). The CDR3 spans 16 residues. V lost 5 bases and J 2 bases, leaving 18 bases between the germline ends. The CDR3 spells CASSPTHRTAQETQYF. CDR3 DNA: TGTGCCAGCAGTCCTACCCACCGGACTGCTCAAGAGACCCAGTACTTC.

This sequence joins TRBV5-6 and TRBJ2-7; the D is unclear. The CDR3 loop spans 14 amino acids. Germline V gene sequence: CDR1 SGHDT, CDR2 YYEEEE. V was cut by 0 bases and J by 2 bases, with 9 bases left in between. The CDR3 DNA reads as TGTGCCAGCAGCTTGGGACGTAGCACCTACGAGCAGTACTTC. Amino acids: CASSLGRSTYEQYF. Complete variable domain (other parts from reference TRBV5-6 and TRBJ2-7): DAGVTQSPTHLIKTRGQQVTLRCSPKSGHDTVSWYQQALGQGPQFIFQYYEEEERQRGNFPDRFSGHQFPNYSSELNVNALLLGDSALYLCASSLGRSTYEQYFGPGTRLTVT.

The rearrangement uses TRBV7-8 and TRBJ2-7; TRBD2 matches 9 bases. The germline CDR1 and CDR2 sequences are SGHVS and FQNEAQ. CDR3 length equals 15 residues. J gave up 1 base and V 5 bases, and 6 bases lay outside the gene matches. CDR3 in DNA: TGTGCCAGCAGCCCTCTAGCGGGATTGTCCTACGAGCAGTACTTC. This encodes CASSPLAGLSYEQYF.

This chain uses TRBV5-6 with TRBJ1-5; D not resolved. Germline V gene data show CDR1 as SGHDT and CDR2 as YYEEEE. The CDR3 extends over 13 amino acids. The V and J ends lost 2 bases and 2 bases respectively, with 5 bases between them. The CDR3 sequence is CASSLTGNQPQHF. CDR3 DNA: TGTGCCAGCAGCTTAACGGGCAATCAGCCCCAGCATTTT.

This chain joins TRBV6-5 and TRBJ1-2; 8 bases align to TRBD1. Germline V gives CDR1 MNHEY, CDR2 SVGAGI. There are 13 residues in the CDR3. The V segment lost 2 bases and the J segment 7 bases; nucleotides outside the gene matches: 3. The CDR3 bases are TGTGCCAGCAGTTACGGGACAGGACTTGGCTACACCTTC. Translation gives CASSYGTGLGYTF.

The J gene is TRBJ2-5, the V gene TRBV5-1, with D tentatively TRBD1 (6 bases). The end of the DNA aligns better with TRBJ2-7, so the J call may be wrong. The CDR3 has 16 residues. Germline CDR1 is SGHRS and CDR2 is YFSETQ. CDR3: CARLRGFGQITYEQYF. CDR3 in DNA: TGCGCCAGGCTGAGAGGTTTCGGACAGATAACCTACGAGCAGTACTTC.

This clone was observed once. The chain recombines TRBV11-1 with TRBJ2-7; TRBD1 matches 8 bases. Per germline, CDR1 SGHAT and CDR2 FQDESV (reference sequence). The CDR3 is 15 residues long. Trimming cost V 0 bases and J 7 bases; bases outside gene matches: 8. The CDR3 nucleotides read TGTGCCAGCAGCTTAGCCCCGGGACAGGTATTGGAGCAGTACTTC. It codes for CASSLAPGQVLEQYF.

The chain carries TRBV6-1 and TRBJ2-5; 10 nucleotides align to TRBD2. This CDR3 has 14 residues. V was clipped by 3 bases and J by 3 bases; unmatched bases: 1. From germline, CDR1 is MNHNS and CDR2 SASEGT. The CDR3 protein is CASSDLAGEETQYF. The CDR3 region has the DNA TGTGCCAGCAGTGATCTAGCGGGGGAAGAGACCCAGTACTTC.

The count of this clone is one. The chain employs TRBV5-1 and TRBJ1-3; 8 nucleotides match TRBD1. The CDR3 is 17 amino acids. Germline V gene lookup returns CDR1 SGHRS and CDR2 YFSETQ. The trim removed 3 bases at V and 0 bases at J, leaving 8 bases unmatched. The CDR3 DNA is TGCGCCAGCAGCTGGGCCGATACAGGGGGCTCTGGAAACACCATATATTTT. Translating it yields CASSWADTGGSGNTIYF.

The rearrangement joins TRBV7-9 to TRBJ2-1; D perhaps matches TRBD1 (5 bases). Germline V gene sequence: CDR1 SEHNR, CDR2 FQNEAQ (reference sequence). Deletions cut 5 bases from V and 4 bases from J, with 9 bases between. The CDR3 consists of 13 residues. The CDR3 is CASSQTEYNEQFF. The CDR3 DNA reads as TGTGCCAGCAGCCAGACAGAGTACAATGAGCAGTTCTTC.

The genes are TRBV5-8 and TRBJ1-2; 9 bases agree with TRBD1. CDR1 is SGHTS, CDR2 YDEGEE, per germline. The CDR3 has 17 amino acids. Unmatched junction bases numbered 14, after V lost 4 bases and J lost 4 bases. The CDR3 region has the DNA TGTGCCAGCAGCCCGAGACGGTCCGGGACAGGGACCTATGGCTACACCTTC. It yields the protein CASSPRRSGTGTYGYTF.

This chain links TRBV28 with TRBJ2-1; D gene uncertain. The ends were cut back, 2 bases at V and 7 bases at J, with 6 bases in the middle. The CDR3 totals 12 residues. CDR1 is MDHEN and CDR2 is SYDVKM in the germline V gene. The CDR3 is CASSLGGNEQFF. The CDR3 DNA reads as TGTGCCAGCAGTTTAGGTGGGAATGAGCAGTTCTTC.

The CDR3 spells CASSDGGGQETQYF. Here the CDR3 DNA reads TGTGCCAGCAGTGACGGCGGGGGGCAAGAGACCCAGTACTTC. The chain is built from TRBV6-1 and TRBJ2-5; TRBD2 aligns across 8 bases. Germline V lookup: CDR1 MNHNS, CDR2 SASEGT. The V and J ends lost 3 bases and 2 bases, in that order; junction bases with no gene match: 2. CDR3 length: 14 residues.

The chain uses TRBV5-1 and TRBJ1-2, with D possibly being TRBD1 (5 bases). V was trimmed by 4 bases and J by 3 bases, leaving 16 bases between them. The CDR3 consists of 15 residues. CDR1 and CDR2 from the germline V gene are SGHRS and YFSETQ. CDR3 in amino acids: CASSAGTGGDYGYTF. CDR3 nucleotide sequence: TGCGCCAGCAGCGCCGGGACCGGGGGGGACTATGGCTACACCTTC.